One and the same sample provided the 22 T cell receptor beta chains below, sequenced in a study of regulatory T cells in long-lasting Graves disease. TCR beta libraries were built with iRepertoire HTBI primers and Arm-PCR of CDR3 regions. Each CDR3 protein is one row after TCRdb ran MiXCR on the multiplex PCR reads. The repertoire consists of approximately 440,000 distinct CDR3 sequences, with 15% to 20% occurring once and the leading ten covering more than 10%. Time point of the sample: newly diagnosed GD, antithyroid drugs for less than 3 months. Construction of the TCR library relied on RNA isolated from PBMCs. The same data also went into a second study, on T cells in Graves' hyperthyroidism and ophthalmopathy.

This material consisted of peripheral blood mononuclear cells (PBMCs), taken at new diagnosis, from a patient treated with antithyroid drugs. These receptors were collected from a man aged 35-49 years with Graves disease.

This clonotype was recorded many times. This chain's CDR3 is CASISSSSGANVLTF. The CDR3 DNA reads as TGTGCCAGCATCTCCTCCAGCTCTGGGGCCAACGTCCTGACTTTC. V and J are TRBV28 and TRBJ2-6; D call uncertain. Germline V gene data show CDR1 as MDHEN and CDR2 as SYDVKM. Trimming removed 7 bases from V and 0 bases from J, with 10 bases in between. This CDR3 has 15 residues.

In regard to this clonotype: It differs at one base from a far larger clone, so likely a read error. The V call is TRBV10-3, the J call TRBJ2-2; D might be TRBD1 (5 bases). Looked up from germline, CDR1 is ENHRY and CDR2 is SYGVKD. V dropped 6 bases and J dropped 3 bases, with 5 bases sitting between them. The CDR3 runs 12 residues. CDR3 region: CAISRDTGELFF. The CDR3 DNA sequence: TGTGCCATCAGCAGGGACACCGGGGAGCTGTTTTTT.

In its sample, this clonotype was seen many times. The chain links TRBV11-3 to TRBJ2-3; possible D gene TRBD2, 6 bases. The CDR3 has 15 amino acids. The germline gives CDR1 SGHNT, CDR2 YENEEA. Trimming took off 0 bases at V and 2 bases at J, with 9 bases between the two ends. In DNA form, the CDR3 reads TGTGCCAGCAGCTTAGACGGGAGAGTCACAGATACGCAGTATTTT. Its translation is CASSLDGRVTDTQYF.

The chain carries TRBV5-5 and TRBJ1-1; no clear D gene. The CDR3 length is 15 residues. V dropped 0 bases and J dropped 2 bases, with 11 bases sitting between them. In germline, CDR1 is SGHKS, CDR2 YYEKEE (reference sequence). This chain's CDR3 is CASSLEVSVNTEAFF. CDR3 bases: TGTGCCAGCAGCTTGGAAGTCTCTGTTAACACTGAAGCTTTCTTT.

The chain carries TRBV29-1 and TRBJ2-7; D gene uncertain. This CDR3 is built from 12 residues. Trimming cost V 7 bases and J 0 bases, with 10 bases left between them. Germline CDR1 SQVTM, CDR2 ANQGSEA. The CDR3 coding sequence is TGCAGCGCCCAGGAGAGCTCCTACGAGCAGTACTTC. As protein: CSAQESSYEQYF.

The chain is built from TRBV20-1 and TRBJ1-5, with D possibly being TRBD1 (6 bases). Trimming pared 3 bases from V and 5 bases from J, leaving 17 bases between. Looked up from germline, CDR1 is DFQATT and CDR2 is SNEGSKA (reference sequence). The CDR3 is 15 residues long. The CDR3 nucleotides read TGCAGTGCTAGGAGGGGGGCAGGGGAGTATCAGCCCCAGCATTTT. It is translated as CSARRGAGEYQPQHF.

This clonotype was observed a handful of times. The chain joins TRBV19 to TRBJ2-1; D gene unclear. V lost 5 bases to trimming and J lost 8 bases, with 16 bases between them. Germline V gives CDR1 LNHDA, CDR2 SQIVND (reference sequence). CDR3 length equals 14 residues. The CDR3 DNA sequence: TGTGCCAGTAGTCCTTCCCGGGCCTCGGATGAGCAGTTCTTC. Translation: CASSPSRASDEQFF.

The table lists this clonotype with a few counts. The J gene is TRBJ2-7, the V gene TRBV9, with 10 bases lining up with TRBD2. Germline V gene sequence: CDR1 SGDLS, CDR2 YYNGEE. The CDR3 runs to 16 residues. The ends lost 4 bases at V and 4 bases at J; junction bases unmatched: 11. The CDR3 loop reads CASSPRSSGSSYEQYF. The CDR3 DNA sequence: TGTGCCAGCAGCCCTCGGTCTAGCGGGAGTTCATACGAGCAGTACTTC.

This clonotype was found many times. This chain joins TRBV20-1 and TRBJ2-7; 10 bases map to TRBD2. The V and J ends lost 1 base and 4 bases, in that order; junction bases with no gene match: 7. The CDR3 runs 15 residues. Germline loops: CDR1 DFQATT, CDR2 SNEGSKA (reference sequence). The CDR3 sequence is CSARGAGGPWYEQYF. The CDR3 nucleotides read TGCAGTGCTAGAGGAGCGGGAGGGCCGTGGTACGAGCAGTACTTC.

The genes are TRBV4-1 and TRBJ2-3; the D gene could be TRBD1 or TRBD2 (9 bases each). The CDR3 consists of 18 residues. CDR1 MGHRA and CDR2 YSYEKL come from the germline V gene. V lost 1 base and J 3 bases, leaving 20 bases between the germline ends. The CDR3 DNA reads TGCGCCAGCAGCCAAGGCGGGGGGGGACAGGGTACAACAGATACGCAGTATTTT. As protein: CASSQGGGGQGTTDTQYF.

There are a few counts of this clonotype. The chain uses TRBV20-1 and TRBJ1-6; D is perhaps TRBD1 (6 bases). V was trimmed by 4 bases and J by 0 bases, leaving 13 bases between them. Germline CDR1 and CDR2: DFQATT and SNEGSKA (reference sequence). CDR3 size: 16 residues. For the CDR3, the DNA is TGCAGTGCTACCGACAGGCCTAGCTCCTATAATTCACCCCTCCACTTT. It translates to CSATDRPSSYNSPLHF.

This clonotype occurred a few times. CDR3 amino acids: CASSPSGTSSYNEQFF. The CDR3 nucleotides read TGTGCCAGCAGCCCCTCGGGGACTAGCTCCTACAATGAGCAGTTCTTC. The J gene is TRBJ2-1, the V gene TRBV9; 8 nucleotides align to TRBD2. The V and J ends lost 4 bases and 0 bases, in that order; junction bases with no gene match: 6. The CDR3 loop spans 16 amino acids. Germline loops: CDR1 SGDLS, CDR2 YYNGEE.

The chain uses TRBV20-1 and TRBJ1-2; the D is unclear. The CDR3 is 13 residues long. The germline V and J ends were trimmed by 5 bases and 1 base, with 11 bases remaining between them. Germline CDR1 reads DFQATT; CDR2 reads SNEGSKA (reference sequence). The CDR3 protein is CSASVGINYGYTF. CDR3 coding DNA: TGCAGTGCTTCCGTGGGGATTAACTATGGCTACACCTTC.

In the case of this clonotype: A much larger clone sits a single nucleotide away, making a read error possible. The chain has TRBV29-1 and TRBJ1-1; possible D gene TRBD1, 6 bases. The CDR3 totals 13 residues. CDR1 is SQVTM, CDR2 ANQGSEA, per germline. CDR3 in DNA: TGCGGCGTGCTGGACAGAGTGAACACTGAAGCTTTCTTT. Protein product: CGVLDRVNTEAFF.

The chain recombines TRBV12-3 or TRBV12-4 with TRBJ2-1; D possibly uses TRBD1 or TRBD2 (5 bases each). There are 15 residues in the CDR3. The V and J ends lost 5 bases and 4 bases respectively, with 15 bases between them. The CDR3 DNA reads TGTGCCAGCAGTCAATGGGGACCCAATTACAATGAGCAGTTCTTC. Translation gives CASSQWGPNYNEQFF.

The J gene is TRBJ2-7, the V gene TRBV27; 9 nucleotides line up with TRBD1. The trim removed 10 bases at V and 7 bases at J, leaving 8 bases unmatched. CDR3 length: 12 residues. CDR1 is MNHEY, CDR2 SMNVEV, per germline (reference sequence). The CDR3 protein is CATRQGVREQYF. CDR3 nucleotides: TGTGCCACACGACAGGGGGTTAGGGAGCAGTACTTC.

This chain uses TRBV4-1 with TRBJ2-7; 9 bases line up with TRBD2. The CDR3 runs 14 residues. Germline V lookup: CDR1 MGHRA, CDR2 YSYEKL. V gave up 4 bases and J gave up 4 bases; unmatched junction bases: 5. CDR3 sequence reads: CASSPTAGGYEQYF. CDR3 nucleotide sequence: TGCGCCAGCAGCCCCACAGCGGGAGGTTACGAGCAGTACTTC.

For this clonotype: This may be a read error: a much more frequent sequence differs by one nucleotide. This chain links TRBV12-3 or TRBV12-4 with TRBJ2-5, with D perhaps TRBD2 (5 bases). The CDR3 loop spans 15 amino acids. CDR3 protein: CDSSLLGPSGETQYF. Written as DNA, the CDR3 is TGTGACAGCAGTTTACTCGGGCCATCGGGGGAGACCCAGTACTTC.

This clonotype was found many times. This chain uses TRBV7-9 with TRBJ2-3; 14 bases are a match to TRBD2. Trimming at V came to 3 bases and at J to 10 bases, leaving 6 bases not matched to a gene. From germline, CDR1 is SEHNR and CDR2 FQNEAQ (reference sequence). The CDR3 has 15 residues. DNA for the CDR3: TGTGCCAGCAGCTTTGGACTAGCGGGAGGCGGGGCGCAGTATTTT. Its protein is CASSFGLAGGGAQYF. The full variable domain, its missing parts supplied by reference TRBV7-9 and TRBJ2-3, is DTGVSQNPRHKITKRGQNVTFRCDPISEHNRLYWYRQTLGQGPEFLTYFQNEAQLEKSRLLSDRFSAERPKGSFSTLEIQRTEQGDSAMYLCASSFGLAGGGAQYFGPGTRLTVL.

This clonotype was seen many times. The CDR3 here is CASSQAGRGYEQYF. The CDR3 DNA follows: TGTGCCAGCAGCCAAGCGGGCAGGGGCTACGAGCAGTACTTC. The chain is built from TRBV7-2 and TRBJ2-7, with D tentatively TRBD1 or TRBD2 (6 bases each). V lost 5 bases and J lost 3, with 14 bases in between. The CDR3 is 14 residues long. Germline CDR1 SGHTA, CDR2 FQGNSA.

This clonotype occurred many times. The CDR3 is CSASHLGGGNEQFF. The CDR3 nucleotides read TGCAGTGCTAGTCACCTCGGGGGAGGGAATGAGCAGTTCTTC. The rearrangement uses TRBV20-1 and TRBJ2-1, with 7 bases aligning to TRBD2. J was trimmed by 7 bases and V by 3 bases; bases with no gene match: 9. The CDR3 is made up of 14 amino acids. Germline CDR1 DFQATT, CDR2 SNEGSKA (reference sequence).

The CDR3 loop is CSVDTGGNTEAFF. The DNA for the CDR3 is TGCAGCGTTGACACAGGGGGCAACACTGAAGCTTTCTTT. The rearrangement joins TRBV29-1 to TRBJ1-1, with TRBD1 matching 9 bases. Trimming cost V 3 bases and J 2 bases; bases outside gene matches: 1. The CDR3 is 13 amino acids. CDR1 is SQVTM and CDR2 is ANQGSEA in the germline V gene.